Below are 6 T cell receptor beta chains sequenced from a single sample in a study of shared clonotypes between healthy human individuals. This table comes from immunoSEQ multiplex PCR, and its TCRdb copy is limited to in-frame clones, with some not included. Here the sample spans hundreds of thousands of clones, around 72% being singletons. Input material: memory CD4+ T cells sorted from blood. As to subset: CD45RA-negative fraction. These receptors all stem from a woman in her 30s in good health.

The V call is TRBV5-1, the J call TRBJ2-2, with 13 positions matching TRBD2. V lost 4 bases to trimming and J lost 5 bases; unmatched junction nucleotides: 5. CDR1 is SGHRS, CDR2 YFSETQ, per germline. This CDR3 is 16 amino acids long. CDR3 region: CASSEGLAGPTGELFF. The CDR3 DNA reads as TGCGCCAGCAGCGAGGGACTAGCGGGACCGACCGGGGAGCTGTTTTTT. The full variable domain, rest sourced from reference TRBV5-1 and TRBJ2-2, is KAGVTQTPRYLIKTRGQQVTLSCSPISGHRSVSWYQQTPGQGLQFLFEYFSETQRNKGNFPGRFSGRQFSNSRSEMNVSTLELGDSALYLCASSEGLAGPTGELFFGEGSRLTVL.

The genes are TRBV11-2 and TRBJ2-7, with D perhaps TRBD2 (5 bases). Germline assignment: CDR1 SGHAT and CDR2 FQNNGV. The germline V and J ends were trimmed by 4 bases and 3 bases, with 25 bases remaining between them. This CDR3 comprises 18 residues. CDR3 protein: CASSSLGSGYTSDYEQYF. Written as DNA, the CDR3 is TGTGCCAGCAGCTCCCTGGGAAGCGGATACACGTCGGACTACGAGCAGTACTTC.

The J gene is TRBJ1-2, the V gene TRBV25-1; a weak D match, TRBD1 (5 bases). This CDR3 region has 13 residues. Trimming cost V 2 bases and J 7 bases, with 11 bases left between them. The V gene's germline CDR1 is MGHDK and CDR2 SYGVNS. CDR3 amino acids: CASSETGVRGYTF. DNA of the CDR3: TGTGCCAGCAGTGAAACGGGGGTTCGTGGCTACACCTTC.

Points on this clone: At the DNA level, this CDR3 is encoded by other sequences in the same sample as well. This chain connects TRBV5-1 to TRBJ2-2; 7 bases agree with TRBD1. This CDR3 is built from 15 residues. In germline, CDR1 is SGHRS, CDR2 YFSETQ. J gave up 6 bases and V 0 bases, and 5 bases lay outside the gene matches. The CDR3 region has the DNA TGCGCCAGCAGCTTGGGAGACAGGGATTCCGGGGAGCTGTTTTTT. It specifies CASSLGDRDSGELFF. Complete variable domain (other parts from reference TRBV5-1 and TRBJ2-2): KAGVTQTPRYLIKTRGQQVTLSCSPISGHRSVSWYQQTPGQGLQFLFEYFSETQRNKGNFPGRFSGRQFSNSRSEMNVSTLELGDSALYLCASSLGDRDSGELFFGEGSRLTVL.

V usage is TRBV6-5 and J usage is TRBJ2-5; TRBD2 agrees at 9 bases. Per the germline V gene, CDR1 is MNHEY and CDR2 is SVGAGI. The CDR3 is made up of 16 amino acids. J gave up 4 bases and V 3 bases, and 9 bases lay outside the gene matches. CDR3 amino acids: CASSYSGSGGLETQYF. The CDR3, as DNA: TGTGCCAGCAGTTATAGCGGGAGCGGGGGGTTAGAGACCCAGTACTTC.

This chain connects TRBV21-1 to TRBJ2-2; the D call of TRBD1 is as the table states it, not checked on the DNA. TRBV21-1 is reported as a pseudogene. This CDR3 spans 17 amino acids. The CDR3: CAAARCQGARDTGELFF. The CDR3 DNA is TGTGCCGCCGCGCGTTGTCAGGGGGCGCGGGACACCGGGGAGCTGTTTTTT.